The clone carrying this T cell receptor beta chain was recorded only once. No antigen is known for it. The sample originates from a study of OX40 agonist ivuxolimab in advanced cancers. Background on the study: Patients were dosed with the agonistic anti-OX40 (CD134) antibody ivuxolimab. Intravenous ivuxolimab was administered to patients every 2 weeks at 0.01 to 10 mg/kg.

Profiling relied on immunoSEQ multiplex PCR, and the TCRdb table lists in-frame clones only, not all of them. In the table there are tens of thousands of clones, roughly nine tenths of which are singletons. Germline CDR1 and CDR2: MGHRA and YSYEKL. V lost 0 bases to trimming and J lost 7 bases, with 16 bases between them. This CDR3 contains 16 residues. Study observations and caveats: At 0.1 to 3.0 mg/kg, clonal expansion of CD4+ and CD8+ blood T cells had occurred by week 6. The antigens recognized by the expanded peripheral T cells, that is their antigen specificity, were not determined.

This clonotype originated in an adult with an advanced solid tumor such as melanoma, head and neck, liver or kidney cancer. J is TRBJ2-1 and V is TRBV4-1; a weak D match, TRBD2 (7 bases). This specimen consisted of CD4+ or CD8+ T cells sorted from blood, obtained in a trial of the OX40 agonist ivuxolimab. CDR3 in DNA: TGCGCCAGCAGCCAAGATTTTGGGGGGGGCCCTAATGAGCAGTTCTTC. Protein product: CASSQDFGGGPNEQFF.